This T cell receptor beta chain was captured in a study of shared clonotypes between healthy human individuals. Comment on this clone: The antigen remains unidentified.

Per germline, CDR1 MNHNS and CDR2 SASEGT. Trimming at V came to 5 bases and at J to 6 bases, leaving 6 bases not matched to a gene. CDR3 length: 15 amino acids. Study-level points and caveats: Generation probability values for non-shared clonotypes were lower than those for clonotypes shared by all four donors.

Splitting of each subset's genomic DNA was done evenly across several immunoSEQ plates. Some 28,000 T cell genomes (approximately 0.2 ug DNA) went into each sorted-subset replicate. Generated by immunoSEQ multiplex PCR, the TCRdb table keeps only in-frame clones and is missing some. The table has roughly 2.2 million clones, over 85% seen once; the top ten hold about 0.37%. The V gene is TRBV6-1, the J gene TRBJ2-2, with 10 positions matching TRBD1. Sequencing was done on a sample of naive CD4+ T cells from PBMCs. The subset: CD45RA+ positively selected. This clonotype was sampled from a man between 18 and 35 years old in good health. Some clones in this sample may be carry-over from other donors' samples. In nucleotides, the CDR3 is TGTGCCAGCAGTAGACAGGGGGCGTTAGCCGGGGAGCTGTTTTTT. Encoded protein: CASSRQGALAGELFF.